This passage covers 7 T cell receptor beta chains from one sample sequenced in a study of blood T cells in healthy people across ages. Next came a second PCR, run for 7 to 11 cycles, which used a sample-barcoded 5' primer along with a J-beta primer mix. TCRdb fed the 5' RACE reads into MiXCR, producing one record per CDR3 protein. This sample has approximately 600,000 distinct CDR3 sequences; approximately 59% occur once, and the top ten carry over 30%. The sequencing input was blood. Receptors originate from a man in his sixties in good health.

This sequence joins TRBV10-3 and TRBJ1-2; no reliable D call. V was shortened by 2 bases and J by 3 bases, with 16 bases between the two germline ends. This CDR3 has 16 residues. Germline lookup yields CDR1 ENHRY and CDR2 SYGVKD. This CDR3 is CAISEVVGRSDYGYTF. The CDR3 nucleotides are TGTGCCATCAGTGAGGTAGTGGGCAGGTCCGACTATGGCTACACCTTC.

The rearrangement uses TRBV6-1 and TRBJ2-6, with D unclear. Germline-derived CDR1 and CDR2 are MNHNS and SASEGT. This CDR3 region has 16 residues. Deletions cut 0 bases from V and 4 bases from J, with 10 bases between. CDR3 loop: CASSEALGSGANVLTF. The CDR3 DNA reads as TGTGCCAGCAGTGAAGCGTTAGGGTCCGGGGCCAACGTCCTGACTTTC.

This chain uses TRBV20-1 with TRBJ1-2; possibly TRBD1 for D (5 bases). The CDR3 is 16 residues long. Looked up from germline, CDR1 is DFQATT and CDR2 is SNEGSKA (reference sequence). The V end lost 1 base, the J end lost 2 bases, and 17 bases lay between the germline ends. The CDR3 DNA reads TGCAGTGCTAGAGGGGGACGGGCGTGGGGAAACTATGGCTACACCTTC. Translation gives CSARGGRAWGNYGYTF.

The rearrangement joins TRBV29-1 to TRBJ1-1; 11 nucleotides line up with TRBD1. Germline lookup yields CDR1 SQVTM and CDR2 ANQGSEA. The CDR3 consists of 14 residues. Germline trimming cut 7 bases from V and 8 bases from J; bases unmatched to any gene: 12. The CDR3 DNA reads TGCAGCGCTACCAAGGTGGGACAGGGGGGGGAAGCTTTCTTT. Amino acids: CSATKVGQGGEAFF.

In this sample, this clonotype turned up once. The rearrangement joins TRBV4-1 to TRBJ2-3, with 10 bases that match TRBD2. The CDR3 contains 16 residues. V gave up 1 base and J gave up 5 bases; unmatched junction bases: 6. In germline, CDR1 is MGHRA, CDR2 YSYEKL. The CDR3 loop is CASSQVSGGAIDTQYF. The DNA of the CDR3 is TGCGCCAGCAGCCAAGTAAGCGGGGGGGCGATAGATACGCAGTATTTT.

The chain joins TRBV4-1 to TRBJ1-4; D remains unclear. Germline CDR1 MGHRA, CDR2 YSYEKL. This CDR3 is built from 12 residues. Trimming left V 1 base short and J 8 bases short, with 5 bases between. The CDR3 region has the DNA TGCGCCAGCAGCCAAGTGGGGGAAAAACTGTTTTTT. Protein: CASSQVGEKLFF.

Here the CDR3 DNA reads TGTGCCAGCAGACCAGGGGGCTATGAGCAGTTCTTC. Translation: CASRPGGYEQFF. V gene TRBV6-1 combines with J gene TRBJ2-1; 8 bases map to TRBD1. Germline-derived CDR1 and CDR2 are MNHNS and SASEGT. This CDR3 spans 12 amino acids. Trimming took 6 bases from V and 8 from J; bases not matched to a gene: 3.